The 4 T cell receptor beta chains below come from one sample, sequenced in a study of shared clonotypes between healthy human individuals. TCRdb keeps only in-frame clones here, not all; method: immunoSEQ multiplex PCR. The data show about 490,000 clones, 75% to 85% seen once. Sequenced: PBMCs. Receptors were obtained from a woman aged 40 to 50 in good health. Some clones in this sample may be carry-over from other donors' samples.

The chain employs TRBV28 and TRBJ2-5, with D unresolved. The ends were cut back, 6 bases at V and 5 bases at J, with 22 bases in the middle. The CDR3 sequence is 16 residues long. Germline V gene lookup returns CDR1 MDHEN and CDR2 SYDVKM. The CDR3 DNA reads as TGTGCCAGCAGCTCCGCAGCTTTGCCGGGCAGTGAGACCCAGTACTTC. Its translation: CASSSAALPGSETQYF.

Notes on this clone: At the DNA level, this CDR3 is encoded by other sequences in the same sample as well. The CDR3 DNA reads TGTGCCAGCAGTGAACTCGCAGGGGATCGTTACGAGCAGTACTTC. Residues: CASSELAGDRYEQYF. The rearrangement links TRBV6-1 to TRBJ2-7; perhaps TRBD1 as D (6 bases). The CDR3 runs 15 residues. Germline CDR1 MNHNS, CDR2 SASEGT. The V gene lost 2 bases and the J gene lost 4 bases, with 15 bases spanning the gap.

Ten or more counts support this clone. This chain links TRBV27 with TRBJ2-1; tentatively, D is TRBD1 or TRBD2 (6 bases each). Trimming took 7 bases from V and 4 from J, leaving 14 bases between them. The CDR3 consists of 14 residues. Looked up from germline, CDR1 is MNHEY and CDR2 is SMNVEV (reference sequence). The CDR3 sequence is CASTRQGTYNEQFF. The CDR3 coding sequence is TGTGCCAGCACGAGGCAGGGGACTTACAATGAGCAGTTCTTC.

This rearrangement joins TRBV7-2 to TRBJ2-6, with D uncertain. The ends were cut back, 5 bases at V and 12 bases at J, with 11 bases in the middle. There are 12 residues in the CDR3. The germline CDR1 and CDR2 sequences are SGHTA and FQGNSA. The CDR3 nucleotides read TGTGCCAGCAGCCCGGGCCTCGGCGTCCTGACTTTC. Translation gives CASSPGLGVLTF.